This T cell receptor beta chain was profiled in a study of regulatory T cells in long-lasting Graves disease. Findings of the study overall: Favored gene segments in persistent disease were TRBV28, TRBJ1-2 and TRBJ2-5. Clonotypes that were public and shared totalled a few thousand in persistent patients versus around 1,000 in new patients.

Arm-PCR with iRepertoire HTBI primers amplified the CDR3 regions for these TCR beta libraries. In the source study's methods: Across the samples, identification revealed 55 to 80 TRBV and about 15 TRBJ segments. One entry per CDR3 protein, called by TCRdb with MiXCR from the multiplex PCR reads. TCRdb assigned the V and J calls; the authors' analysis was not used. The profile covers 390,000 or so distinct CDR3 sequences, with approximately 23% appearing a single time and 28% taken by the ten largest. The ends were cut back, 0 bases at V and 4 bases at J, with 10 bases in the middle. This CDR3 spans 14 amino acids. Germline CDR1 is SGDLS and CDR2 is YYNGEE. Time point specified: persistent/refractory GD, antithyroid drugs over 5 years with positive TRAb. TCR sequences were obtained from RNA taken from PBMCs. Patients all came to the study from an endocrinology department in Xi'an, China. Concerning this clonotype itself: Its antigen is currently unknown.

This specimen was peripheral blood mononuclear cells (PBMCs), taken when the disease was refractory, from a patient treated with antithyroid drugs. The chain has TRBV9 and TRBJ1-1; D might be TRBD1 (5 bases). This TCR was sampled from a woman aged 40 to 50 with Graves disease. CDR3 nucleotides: TGTGCCAGCAGCGTAGCAGGGACTGGCACTGAAGCTTTCTTT. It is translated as CASSVAGTGTEAFF.